One sample yielded the 32 T cell receptor beta chains listed below, sequenced in a study of cytomegalovirus exposure and HLA in healthy donors. The PCR was carried out with 60 Vbeta primers and 13 Jbeta primers. Repertoires were generated with immunoSEQ multiplex PCR, while TCRdb's copy carries only in-frame clones and drops some. Among approximately 180,000 clones, approximately 86% were seen once, and the ten largest hold approximately 1.7%. Sequencing input: PBMCs. These receptors were taken from a young woman in good health and CMV-seronegative.

The rearrangement joins TRBV15 to TRBJ1-4, with TRBD1 as a possible D gene (5 bases). The V and J ends lost 0 bases and 2 bases respectively, with 7 bases between them. The V gene's germline CDR1 is LNHNV and CDR2 YYDKDF (reference sequence). CDR3 size: 15 residues. CDR3 loop: CATSRDRGTNEKLFF. Written as DNA, the CDR3 is TGTGCCACCAGCAGAGATCGGGGGACTAATGAAAAACTGTTTTTT.

This chain links TRBV6-5 with TRBJ2-5, with D perhaps matching TRBD1 (5 bases). Gene TRBJ2-7 matches the end of the DNA better, so the J call may be wrong. The CDR3 spans 12 residues. From germline, CDR1 is MNHEY and CDR2 SVGAGI. CDR3 sequence: CASSQGPYEQYF. The CDR3 DNA follows: TGTGCCAGCAGTCAGGGTCCCTACGAGCAGTACTTC.

The chain joins TRBV5-1 to TRBJ2-3; D is uncertain. V lost 3 bases to trimming and J lost 8 bases, with 7 bases between them. This CDR3 comprises 11 residues. The V gene's germline CDR1 is SGHRS and CDR2 YFSETQ. The CDR3 reads CASSSLGTQYF. Written as DNA, the CDR3 is TGCGCCAGCAGCTCCCTAGGTACGCAGTATTTT.

The chain employs TRBV10-1 and TRBJ1-2; D gene ambiguous. Looked up from germline, CDR1 is WNHNN and CDR2 is SYGVQD (reference sequence). The CDR3 contains 12 residues. Trimming cost V 2 bases and J 4 bases, with 5 bases left between them. CDR3 nucleotides: TGCGCCAGCAGTGAGGAGGGCTATGGCTACACCTTC. Its protein is CASSEEGYGYTF.

The V call is TRBV5-1, the J call TRBJ2-7, with D perhaps matching TRBD1 (5 bases). CDR1 is SGHRS, CDR2 YFSETQ, per germline. Trimming removed 0 bases from V and 6 bases from J, with 10 bases in between. This CDR3 comprises 13 residues. The CDR3: CASSLEGYAEQYF. The CDR3 nucleotides are TGCGCCAGCAGCTTGGAGGGGTATGCCGAGCAGTACTTC.

V usage is TRBV10-1 and J usage is TRBJ2-7, with TRBD1 matching over 10 bases. There are 15 residues in the CDR3. The V segment lost 8 bases and the J segment 2 bases; nucleotides outside the gene matches: 9. Looked up from germline, CDR1 is WNHNN and CDR2 is SYGVQD (reference sequence). The CDR3 sequence is CASPTGGSWTYEQYF. For the CDR3, the DNA is TGCGCCAGCCCGACAGGGGGCTCTTGGACCTACGAGCAGTACTTC.

This clone was seen a few times. The chain recombines TRBV30 with TRBJ2-6; unclear D gene. The V end lost 0 bases, the J end lost 1 base, and 4 bases lay between the germline ends. Germline values: CDR1 GTSNPN, CDR2 SVGIG (reference sequence). The CDR3 runs to 14 residues. The CDR3: CAWSVLSGANVLTF. CDR3 nucleotide sequence: TGTGCCTGGAGTGTACTGTCTGGGGCCAACGTCCTGACTTTC.

In its sample, this clone was seen once. The V call is TRBV11-3, the J call TRBJ1-6, with D perhaps TRBD1 (6 bases). Germline CDR1 reads SGHNT; CDR2 reads YENEEA. This CDR3 contains 18 residues. V lost 10 bases, J lost 6 bases, and 28 bases lay in between. The CDR3 DNA reads TGTGCCAAGACAAACTTCCCGGGGGGACATGTTAGTAATTCACCCCTCCACTTT. It codes for CAKTNFPGGHVSNSPLHF.

The chain has TRBV4-2 and TRBJ2-1; 11 bases are shared with TRBD2. The V gene end was trimmed by 1 base and the J gene end by 4 bases; junction bases not matched to a gene: 0. The CDR3 is made up of 15 amino acids. The V gene's germline CDR1 is LGHNA and CDR2 YNFKEQ. CDR3 amino acids: CASSQGTSGYNEQFF. The CDR3 region has the DNA TGTGCCAGCAGCCAAGGGACTAGCGGGTACAATGAGCAGTTCTTC.

The chain links TRBV2 to TRBJ2-5; TRBD1 matches at 11 bases. Germline trimming cut 6 bases from V and 11 bases from J; bases unmatched to any gene: 11. Germline lookup yields CDR1 SNHLY and CDR2 FYNNEI. The CDR3 sequence is 14 residues long. CDR3 residues: CASRDRGQAGEQYF. The CDR3 DNA follows: TGTGCCAGCAGGGACAGGGGGCAAGCGGGTGAGCAGTACTTC. Based on the CDR3 plus reference TRBV2 and TRBJ2-5, the full variable domain is EPEVTQTPSHQVTQMGQEVILRCVPISNHLYFYWYRQILGQKVEFLVSFYNNEISEKSEIFDDQFSVERPDGSNFTLKIRSTKLEDSAMYFCASRDRGQAGEQYFGPGTRLLVL.

The chain is built from TRBV5-6 and TRBJ1-2; 9 bases agree with TRBD1. CDR1 SGHDT and CDR2 YYEEEE come from the germline V gene. Germline trimming cut 3 bases from V and 2 bases from J; bases unmatched to any gene: 14. This CDR3 contains 18 residues. CDR3 in DNA: TGTGCCAGCAGCTCTGGTGGTCGGACAGGGGCGTTAAACTATGGCTACACCTTC. This translates into CASSSGGRTGALNYGYTF. Complete variable domain (other parts from reference TRBV5-6 and TRBJ1-2): DAGVTQSPTHLIKTRGQQVTLRCSPKSGHDTVSWYQQALGQGPQFIFQYYEEEERQRGNFPDRFSGHQFPNYSSELNVNALLLGDSALYLCASSSGGRTGALNYGYTFGSGTRLTVV.

Only a few counts were recorded for this clone. The chain employs TRBV19 and TRBJ2-1; 10 bases line up with TRBD1. This CDR3 region has 17 residues. V shed 2 bases and J 6 bases; nucleotides not matched to a gene: 10. Per the germline V gene, CDR1 is LNHDA and CDR2 is SQIVND (reference sequence). CDR3 bases: TGTGCCAGTAGTATATTCGGACAGGGGGTGGTAGTCAATGAGCAGTTCTTC. Amino acid sequence: CASSIFGQGVVVNEQFF.

V is TRBV4-3 and J is TRBJ2-1; TRBD2 matches 8 bases. CDR1 is LGHNA and CDR2 is YSLEER in the germline V gene. The CDR3 totals 15 residues. J was trimmed by 8 bases and V by 1 base; bases with no gene match: 7. This chain's CDR3 is CASSQGTSGRDEQFF. The DNA of the CDR3 is TGCGCCAGCAGCCAAGGAACTAGCGGTAGGGATGAGCAGTTCTTC.

V usage is TRBV5-1 and J usage is TRBJ2-5; maybe TRBD2 (6 bases). Germline V lookup: CDR1 SGHRS, CDR2 YFSETQ. CDR3 length: 15 amino acids. Trimming removed 3 bases from V and 6 bases from J, with 18 bases in between. In nucleotides, the CDR3 is TGCGCCAGCAGCTCACCGGGGGTAGGGCAAAAGACCCAGTACTTC. Protein: CASSSPGVGQKTQYF.

Only a few counts were recorded for this clone. The chain carries TRBV2 and TRBJ1-2; a weak D match, TRBD1 (6 bases). The CDR3 totals 17 residues. CDR1 and CDR2 from the germline V gene are SNHLY and FYNNEI. Trimming stripped 4 bases from V and 0 bases from J, with 18 bases between. The CDR3 loop is CASSGGSSRDTNYGYTF. CDR3 nucleotides: TGTGCCAGCAGTGGGGGGTCGTCCCGGGACACTAACTATGGCTACACCTTC.

This chain connects TRBV27 to TRBJ1-2, with 7 bases matching TRBD1. This CDR3 region has 15 residues. Germline-derived CDR1 and CDR2 are MNHEY and SMNVEV (reference sequence). Losses at the gene ends were 5 bases for V and 1 base for J; bases not matched to a gene: 7. Here the CDR3 reads CASSPRDSFNYGYTF. The CDR3 DNA reads TGTGCCAGCAGTCCGCGGGACAGTTTTAACTATGGCTACACCTTC.

The chain recombines TRBV27 with TRBJ2-1; TRBD2 aligns across 8 bases. The CDR3 loop spans 13 amino acids. Germline CDR1 and CDR2: MNHEY and SMNVEV (reference sequence). V lost 7 bases, J lost 7 bases, and 6 bases stayed unmatched. CDR3 amino acids: CASNLRGGNEQFF. CDR3 sequence (DNA): TGTGCCAGCAATCTACGGGGGGGTAATGAGCAGTTCTTC.

The CDR3 coding sequence is TGTGCCAGCAGCACCGGACTAGCGGGATTCACTAATGAGCAGTTCTTC. Protein sequence: CASSTGLAGFTNEQFF. This chain links TRBV11-2 with TRBJ2-1; TRBD2 agrees at 12 bases. The CDR3 extends over 16 amino acids. Germline-derived CDR1 and CDR2 are SGHAT and FQNNGV. J gave up 7 bases and V 5 bases, and 9 bases lay outside the gene matches.

The chain employs TRBV19 and TRBJ2-2; D might be TRBD1 (5 bases). The CDR3 is 15 amino acids. CDR1 LNHDA and CDR2 SQIVND come from the germline V gene (reference sequence). V was clipped by 4 bases and J by 7 bases, with 16 bases between them. CDR3 in amino acids: CASSTGQGAVGELFF. The CDR3 bases are TGTGCCAGTAGTACCGGTCAGGGTGCGGTCGGGGAGCTGTTTTTT.

The count of this clone is one. V usage is TRBV15 and J usage is TRBJ2-1; 11 bases are shared with TRBD2. This CDR3 is 15 amino acids long. Germline CDR1 and CDR2: LNHNV and YYDKDF (reference sequence). Trimming took 3 bases from V and 8 from J; bases not matched to a gene: 6. CDR3 residues: CATSSLSGGAHEQFF. The CDR3 bases are TGTGCCACCAGCAGCCTTAGCGGGGGGGCCCATGAGCAGTTCTTC. Variable domain in full (rest from reference TRBV15 and TRBJ2-1): DAMVIQNPRYQVTQFGKPVTLSCSQTLNHNVMYWYQQKSSQAPKLLFHYYDKDFNNEADTPDNFQSRRPNTSFCFLDIRSPGLGDTAMYLCATSSLSGGAHEQFFGPGTRLTVL.

This clone was counted once. The rearrangement joins TRBV5-4 to TRBJ2-3, with D possibly matching TRBD2 (6 bases). V was trimmed by 4 bases and J by 4 bases, leaving 19 bases between them. CDR1 is SGHNT, CDR2 YYREEE, per germline (reference sequence). There are 16 residues in the CDR3. As DNA, the CDR3 is TGTGCCAGCAGCATTCCGGGACTCCTGTCTCCAGATACGCAGTATTTT. Amino acids: CASSIPGLLSPDTQYF.

CDR3 coding DNA: TGCAGCGTTGAGGGAGATGGACCAGTGGCGGAGACCCAGTACTTC. This gives the protein CSVEGDGPVAETQYF. V gene TRBV29-1 combines with J gene TRBJ2-5, with D possibly TRBD2 on 5 matching bases. The CDR3 length is 15 residues. Trimming removed 3 bases at V and 5 bases at J, with 19 bases between. Per the germline V gene, CDR1 is SQVTM and CDR2 is ANQGSEA.

In its sample, this clone was seen a few times. The sample carries other DNA sequences with the same CDR3. This chain links TRBV6-6 with TRBJ2-7; TRBD1 aligns across 7 bases. V lost 5 bases to trimming and J lost 3 bases; unmatched junction nucleotides: 1. CDR3 length equals 12 residues. In germline, CDR1 is MNHNY, CDR2 SVGAGI (reference sequence). This CDR3 reads CASSRDSYEQYF. The CDR3 DNA is TGTGCCAGCAGTAGGGACAGCTACGAGCAGTACTTC.

This chain uses TRBV6-1 with TRBJ1-1; D is uncertain. Germline-derived CDR1 and CDR2 are MNHNS and SASEGT. V lost 4 bases and J lost 3, with 18 bases in between. The CDR3 is made up of 16 amino acids. The CDR3 sequence: CASSAPPVGEDTEAFF. Written as DNA, the CDR3 is TGTGCCAGCAGTGCCCCTCCCGTTGGAGAAGACACTGAAGCTTTCTTT.

V usage is TRBV29-1 and J usage is TRBJ2-1; tentative D call: TRBD2 (6 bases). This CDR3 comprises 13 residues. V lost 7 bases, J lost 6 bases, and 16 bases lay in between. CDR1 and CDR2 from the germline V gene are SQVTM and ANQGSEA. The CDR3 DNA reads as TGCAGCGGGCAAGGAGGGCCGGGCAATGAGCAGTTCTTC. As protein: CSGQGGPGNEQFF.

The chain combines TRBV7-2 with TRBJ2-7; 8 bases fit TRBD2. After removal of 5 bases from V and 4 bases from J, the junction contained 13 bases not matched to a gene. The CDR3 runs to 16 residues. Germline V gives CDR1 SGHTA, CDR2 FQGNSA. As DNA, the CDR3 is TGTGCCAGCAGCCGCGCCCCGGGGGGGCCGGTGTACGAGCAGTACTTC. Amino acids: CASSRAPGGPVYEQYF.

The chain uses TRBV4-1 and TRBJ1-4; tentative D call: TRBD1 (5 bases). Looked up from germline, CDR1 is MGHRA and CDR2 is YSYEKL. This CDR3 is 12 amino acids long. The V and J ends lost 1 base and 10 bases respectively, with 7 bases between them. The CDR3 DNA follows: TGCGCCAGCAGCCAAGGGGGGGGAAAACTGTTTTTT. Amino acids: CASSQGGGKLFF.

The chain carries TRBV7-2 and TRBJ2-5; maybe TRBD1 (5 bases). The CDR3 runs to 13 residues. The V end lost 3 bases, the J end lost 4 bases, and 9 bases lay between the germline ends. Germline assignment: CDR1 SGHTA and CDR2 FQGNSA. This CDR3 reads CASSFVQGETQYF. The DNA of the CDR3 is TGTGCCAGCAGCTTCGTCCAGGGAGAGACCCAGTACTTC.

This chain links TRBV5-1 with TRBJ1-2; 10 bases fit TRBD1. CDR1 SGHRS and CDR2 YFSETQ come from the germline V gene. The CDR3 covers 16 residues. V lost 2 bases and J lost 7; bases outside the gene matches: 11. Written as DNA, the CDR3 is TGCGCCAGCAGCTTACAAGACAGGGGGCGATTTGGTGGCTACACCTTC. Amino acid sequence: CASSLQDRGRFGGYTF.

DNA of the CDR3: TGTGCCAGCAGCCGTGCCGGGACAGGGGTGAGCAATGAGCAGTTCTTC. This translates into CASSRAGTGVSNEQFF. V and J are TRBV11-3 and TRBJ2-1, with 10 bases lining up with TRBD1. The V gene's germline CDR1 is SGHNT and CDR2 YENEEA. V lost 5 bases and J lost 6; bases outside the gene matches: 10. The CDR3 contains 16 residues.

This clone was seen only once. One end of the junction fails to match germline, which may point to a read error. The chain has TRBV7-9 and TRBJ1-4; D is unresolved. The CDR3 length is 14 residues. From germline, CDR1 is SEHNR and CDR2 FQNEAQ (reference sequence). Here the CDR3 reads CSSSNWARAEKLFF. DNA for the CDR3: TGTTCCAGCAGTAATTGGGCGAGGGCCGAAAAACTGTTTTTT.

The chain has TRBV7-2 and TRBJ2-7, with 14 bases matching TRBD2. V dropped 3 bases and J dropped 5; count of bases not matched to a gene: 6. The CDR3 loop spans 16 amino acids. The germline gives CDR1 SGHTA, CDR2 FQGNSA. The CDR3 loop reads CASSFRWGLAGDEQYF. CDR3 nucleotides: TGTGCCAGCAGCTTCCGGTGGGGACTAGCGGGAGACGAGCAGTACTTC.